This record looks at one T cell receptor (beta chain) sequence and its context. The antigen is undetermined. The V and J ends lost 1 base and 8 bases, in that order; junction bases with no gene match: 8. The CDR3 is 16 amino acids. The germline gives CDR1 LNHDA, CDR2 SQIVND (reference sequence). PCR primers comprised 60 Vbeta and 13 Jbeta primers. The table came from immunoSEQ multiplex PCR; TCRdb's copy has only in-frame clones and leaves some out. The data contain 95,000 to 150,000 clones, under 80% of them singletons. This sample is drawn from a study of cytomegalovirus exposure and HLA in healthy donors. General observations from the study: The study flagged fewer than 200 TCR beta chains as cytomegalovirus-associated. Among immune exposure information, only CMV serostatus was available. A later analysis associated approximately 17,000 TCR beta sequences with HLA alleles at a 0.05 false discovery rate.

The sequenced material came from PBMCs. The receptor was derived from a man aged 40-49 years in good health and CMV-seropositive. The chain employs TRBV19 and TRBJ1-2; 12 bases are a match to TRBD1. This chain's CDR3 is CASSIALGQGAMGYTF. The CDR3 DNA reads as TGTGCCAGTAGTATAGCCCTGGGACAGGGGGCGATGGGCTACACCTTC.